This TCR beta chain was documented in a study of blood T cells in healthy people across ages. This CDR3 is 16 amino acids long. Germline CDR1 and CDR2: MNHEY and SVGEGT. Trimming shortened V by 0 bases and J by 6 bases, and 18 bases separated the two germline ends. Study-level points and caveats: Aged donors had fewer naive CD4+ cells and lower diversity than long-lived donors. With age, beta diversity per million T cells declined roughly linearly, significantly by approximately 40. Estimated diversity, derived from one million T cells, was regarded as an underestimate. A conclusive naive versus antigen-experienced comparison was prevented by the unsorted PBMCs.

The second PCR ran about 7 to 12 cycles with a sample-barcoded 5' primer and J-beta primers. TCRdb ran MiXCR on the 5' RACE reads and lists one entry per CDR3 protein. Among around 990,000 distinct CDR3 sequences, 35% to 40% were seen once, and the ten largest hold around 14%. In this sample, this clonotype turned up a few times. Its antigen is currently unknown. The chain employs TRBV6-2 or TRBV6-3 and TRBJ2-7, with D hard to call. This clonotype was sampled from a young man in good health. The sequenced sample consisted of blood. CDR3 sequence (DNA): TGTGCCAGCAGTTACTCGTATCAGCGAATAGGGTCCGAGCAGTACTTC. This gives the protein CASSYSYQRIGSEQYF.